The clone carrying this T cell receptor (beta chain) has a count of ten or more. Its specificity is unknown. Individual TCR cDNA molecules each bore their own unique molecular identifier. TCRdb re-derived calls from the 5' RACE reads in MiXCR, one entry per CDR3 protein. The data contain 12,000 or so distinct CDR3 sequences, approximately 14% of them singletons. The data stem from a study of spatial heterogeneity in lung cancer. Study information: In the raw reads, each unique TCR and UMI combination was present more than ten times on average.

Germline trimming cut 5 bases from V and 3 bases from J; bases unmatched to any gene: 7. Looked up from germline, CDR1 is SGHTA and CDR2 is FQGTGA. The CDR3 extends over 15 amino acids. Documented time point: sample taken at primary tumor resection. Whole RNA from tumor, nontumor lung or frozen PBMC was sequenced unsorted. Study-wide findings and caveats: Detection of ubiquitous tumor TCRs in blood was higher at resection than follow-up.

The receptor was isolated from a female donor with early-stage non-small cell lung cancer. The sequences come from PBMCs, collected at surgery. This chain uses TRBV7-3 with TRBJ2-1; the match to TRBD2 covers 7 bases. CDR3 nucleotide sequence: TGTGCCAGCAGCCTCCCTGGCGGGAGCTACAATGAGCAGTTCTTC. Translation gives CASSLPGGSYNEQFF.